This TCR beta chain was captured by sequencing in a study of blood T cell repertoires in COVID-19. Some clones are missing from TCRdb's copy, which holds only in-frame ones; the method was immunoSEQ multiplex PCR. The table lists 70,000 to 85,000 clones, roughly 80% of them singletons. The CDR3 totals 15 residues. Germline V gives CDR1 LNHDA, CDR2 SQIVND (reference sequence). With 8 bases clipped from V and 2 bases from J, the junction kept 11 bases outside the gene matches. The receptor was isolated from an elderly man with acute or convalescent COVID-19. The chain is built from TRBV19 and TRBJ1-2; TRBD1 agrees at 7 bases. The sequencing input was peripheral blood. In DNA, the CDR3 is TGTGCCAGTCAGATCTGGACAGGCCTGAACTATGGCTACACCTTC. Translation: CASQIWTGLNYGYTF. The full variable domain, completed using reference TRBV19 and TRBJ1-2, is DGGITQSPKYLFRKEGQNVTLSCEQNLNHDAMYWYRQDPGQGLRLIYYSQIVNDFQKGDIAEGYSVSREKKESFPLTVTSAQKNPTAFYLCASQIWTGLNYGYTFGSGTRLTVV.